This T cell receptor beta chain originates from a study of cytotoxic CD8 clonotypes in ibrutinib-treated CLL. Study-level results: Public clonotypes occurred uncommonly; on treatment, they contracted or remained stable. Sustained-remission and progressing patients had different sampling times. The study found clonality rose at ibrutinib response, then fell toward baseline at progression.

Germline assignment: CDR1 LNHDA and CDR2 SQIVND (reference sequence). V shed 5 bases and J shed 8 bases, with 9 bases lying between them. The CDR3 is made up of 11 amino acids. Profiling relied on immunoSEQ multiplex PCR, and the TCRdb table lists in-frame clones only, not all of them. The repertoire holds some 170,000 clones, with over 75% as singletons. Comments on this clone: Its antigen remains unidentified.

This sample comprised PBMCs, obtained at disease progression, from a patient treated with ibrutinib. This sequence was found in a human donor with chronic lymphocytic leukemia. The V call is TRBV19, the J call TRBJ1-1; D is unresolved. CDR3 sequence reads: CASSQKVEAFF. CDR3 DNA sequence: TGTGCCAGTAGTCAGAAGGTGGAAGCTTTCTTT.